Sequencing of this T cell receptor beta chain was carried out in a study of CD8+CD57+ T cells in acquired aplastic anemia. Study summary: Sorted cells (CD4+ and CD8+) yielded DNA amounts that averaged about 2.9 ug. Findings and limits, study-wide: Patients had roughly 31 CD8+ CDR3 sequences in common with controls (the shared set).

Germline CDR1 ENHRY, CDR2 SYGVKD. This CDR3 contains 13 residues. The trim removed 6 bases at V and 3 bases at J, leaving 1 base unmatched. Selection for sequencing was limited to patients who had shown CD8+CD57+ cell expansion by flow cytometry. Genomic DNA served as template for TCR beta VDJ and CDR3 profiling. In TCRdb, the reads were re-called with MiXCR into one record per CDR3 protein. The profile covers about 150,000 distinct CDR3 sequences, with 52% appearing a single time and around 12% taken by the ten largest. Worth noting for this clonotype: Its specificity is not known.

Input material: sorted CD4+, CD8+, or CD8+CD57+ T cells (not recorded which) from PBMCs. The chain joins TRBV10-3 to TRBJ2-3, with 9 bases that match TRBD2. The receptor comes from a human donor with aplastic anemia. CDR3 DNA sequence: TGTGCCATCAGGGCGGGGGGGACAGATACGCAGTATTTT. It yields the protein CAIRAGGTDTQYF.